These 24 T cell receptor beta chains were all obtained from the same sample, sequenced in a study of blood T cell repertoires in COVID-19. TCRdb's table, derived via immunoSEQ multiplex PCR, lists solely in-frame clones and lacks some. The repertoire holds some 200,000 clones, with less than 90% as singletons. Sequences were obtained from PBMCs or T cells enriched from blood (not recorded which). All receptors derive from a woman in her 50s in a cohort exposed to, infected with or recovered from COVID-19 (not recorded which).

Worth noting for this clone: The limits of the CDR3 on the DNA are not certain, so only TCRdb's listed CDR3 is given. The rearrangement joins TRBV7-9 to TRBJ2-1; the tabulated D call, TRBD2, remains unverified against the DNA. The germline V gene has CDR1 SEHNR and CDR2 FQNEAQ (reference sequence). The CDR3 spans 14 amino acids, including both terminal residues. The CDR3: CASSSDYTFGEQFF.

This clone has more than one count but fewer than ten. The chain has TRBV7-9 and TRBJ2-7; D is perhaps TRBD1 (6 bases). The CDR3 spans 14 residues. Per the germline V gene, CDR1 is SEHNR and CDR2 is FQNEAQ (reference sequence). Trimming cost V 7 bases and J 2 bases, with 15 bases left between them. This CDR3 reads CASIQTDRAYEQYF. The CDR3 DNA follows: TGTGCCAGCATCCAGACGGACAGAGCCTACGAGCAGTACTTC.

The rearrangement links TRBV7-3 to TRBJ2-2; D perhaps matches TRBD2 (6 bases). The CDR3 runs to 15 residues. The V end was cut by 0 bases, the J end by 2 bases, with 7 bases between. CDR1 is SGHTA, CDR2 FQGTGA, per germline. The CDR3 here is CASSLTSGNTGELFF. The CDR3 region has the DNA TGTGCCAGCAGCTTAACTAGCGGAAACACCGGGGAGCTGTTTTTT. Complete variable domain (other parts from reference TRBV7-3 and TRBJ2-2): GAGVSQTPSNKVTEKGKYVELRCDPISGHTALYWYRQSLGQGPEFLIYFQGTGAADDSGLPNDRFFAVRPEGSVSTLKIQRTERGDSAVYLCASSLTSGNTGELFFGEGSRLTVL.

The chain recombines TRBV2 with TRBJ1-2, with D possibly TRBD1 on 5 matching bases. This CDR3 has 15 residues. Germline V gene data show CDR1 as SNHLY and CDR2 as FYNNEI. Deletions cut 5 bases from V and 8 bases from J, with 21 bases between. The CDR3 reads CASSKLLGPGRGYTF. The CDR3 nucleotides are TGTGCCAGCAGTAAACTGTTGGGGCCAGGACGGGGCTACACCTTC.

The chain couples TRBV15 to TRBJ1-3; D might be TRBD1 (6 bases). V gave up 3 bases and J gave up 0 bases, with 15 bases separating them. The germline CDR1 and CDR2 sequences are LNHNV and YYDKDF (reference sequence). The CDR3 spans 17 residues. The CDR3 DNA follows: TGTGCCACCAGCAGGAGACAGGAATTAATCTCTGGAAACACCATATATTTT. It encodes CATSRRQELISGNTIYF.

V usage is TRBV27 and J usage is TRBJ2-5, with 8 positions matching TRBD2. The germline V gene encodes CDR1 MNHEY and CDR2 SMNVEV (reference sequence). V gave up 3 bases and J gave up 3 bases; unmatched junction bases: 3. The CDR3 extends over 14 amino acids. The CDR3 DNA is TGTGCCAGCAGTTTTGCGGGGGGTAAAGAGACCCAGTACTTC. Residues: CASSFAGGKETQYF.

This clone appeared a single time. The chain is built from TRBV6-2 or TRBV6-3 and TRBJ2-2; D ambiguous. The CDR3 runs 13 residues. Germline CDR1 MNHEY, CDR2 SVGEGT. Trimming stripped 7 bases from V and 5 bases from J, with 11 bases between. The chain's CDR3 is CASTPVSTGELFF. CDR3 DNA: TGTGCCAGCACCCCCGTATCGACCGGGGAGCTGTTTTTT.

The CDR3 protein is CASLSRRVEKLFF. For the CDR3, the DNA is TGTGCCAGTCTAAGCAGGCGGGTGGAAAAACTGTTTTTT. This chain joins TRBV19 and TRBJ1-4, with D uncertain. The CDR3 is 13 amino acids. The ends were cut back, 8 bases at V and 8 bases at J, with 15 bases in the middle. Per germline, CDR1 LNHDA and CDR2 SQIVND (reference sequence).

This sequence joins TRBV30 and TRBJ1-4; D gene uncertain. Trimming shortened V by 5 bases and J by 6 bases, and 16 bases separated the two germline ends. This CDR3 has 14 amino acids. Germline CDR1 GTSNPN, CDR2 SVGIG (reference sequence). The CDR3 sequence: CAWVDTRGDEKLFF. The CDR3 coding sequence is TGTGCCTGGGTGGATACTCGGGGTGATGAAAAACTGTTTTTT.

The chain joins TRBV4-1 to TRBJ1-3; D call uncertain. V gave up 1 base and J gave up 3 bases, with 13 bases separating them. The CDR3 loop spans 16 amino acids. CDR1 MGHRA and CDR2 YSYEKL come from the germline V gene. The CDR3 DNA reads TGCGCCAGCAGCCAAGCCCCCCGGGGAGGTGGAAACACCATATATTTT. This translates into CASSQAPRGGGNTIYF.

The rearrangement uses TRBV3-1 (or the pseudogene TRBV3-2) and TRBJ2-6; 14 bases align to TRBD2. V dropped 3 bases and J dropped 0; count of bases not matched to a gene: 7. The CDR3 sequence is 20 residues long. CDR1 LGHDT and CDR2 YNNKEL come from the germline V gene (reference sequence). CDR3 protein: CASSHPTGTSGGSGANVLTF. Written as DNA, the CDR3 is TGTGCCAGCAGCCATCCCACGGGGACTAGCGGGGGCTCTGGGGCCAACGTCCTGACTTTC.

The V and J genes are TRBV4-3 and TRBJ2-7; D is perhaps TRBD2 (7 bases). The V gene's germline CDR1 is LGHNA and CDR2 YSLEER. This CDR3 region has 18 residues. V lost 6 bases, J lost 6 bases, and 30 bases lay in between. CDR3 nucleotide sequence: TGCGCCAGCAGGTGGACAAAAGGGGGGGGCGCTAAGGAATCCGAGCAGTACTTC. This sequence encodes CASRWTKGGGAKESEQYF.

The chain recombines TRBV5-4 with TRBJ2-2; TRBD1 matches at 10 bases. The germline gives CDR1 SGHNT, CDR2 YYREEE (reference sequence). This CDR3 has 16 residues. V was pared by 4 bases and J by 4 bases, with 7 bases of the junction left unmatched. CDR3 in DNA: TGTGCCAGCAGCACGGGACAGGGGCTAAGCACCGGGGAGCTGTTTTTT. Protein product: CASSTGQGLSTGELFF.

This clone was seen more than once but under ten times. This chain joins TRBV4-1 and TRBJ1-1, with unresolved D. Trimming pared 0 bases from V and 3 bases from J, leaving 11 bases between. CDR3 length equals 15 residues. Germline V gene lookup returns CDR1 MGHRA and CDR2 YSYEKL. The CDR3 region has the DNA TGCGCCAGCAGCCAAGATGCGGGGAGGGACACTGAAGCTTTCTTT. It specifies CASSQDAGRDTEAFF.

The J gene is TRBJ2-2, the V gene TRBV7-2; D ambiguous. The CDR3 loop spans 13 amino acids. The V end lost 3 bases, the J end lost 6 bases, and 8 bases lay between the germline ends. Germline values: CDR1 SGHTA, CDR2 FQGNSA. The CDR3 DNA sequence: TGTGCCAGCAGCTTGGGTCGGGCCGGGGAGCTGTTTTTT. Translating gives CASSLGRAGELFF.

This clone showed up just once. The rearrangement uses TRBV19 and TRBJ1-3; 7 nucleotides line up with TRBD1. The germline gives CDR1 LNHDA, CDR2 SQIVND (reference sequence). J was trimmed by 5 bases and V by 5 bases; bases with no gene match: 6. This CDR3 has 14 residues. DNA for the CDR3: TGTGCCAGTAGTCTCATGGGACAGCGAAACACCATATATTTT. It yields the protein CASSLMGQRNTIYF. The full variable domain, completed using reference TRBV19 and TRBJ1-3, is DGGITQSPKYLFRKEGQNVTLSCEQNLNHDAMYWYRQDPGQGLRLIYYSQIVNDFQKGDIAEGYSVSREKKESFPLTVTSAQKNPTAFYLCASSLMGQRNTIYFGEGSWLTVV.

The gene calls are TRBV7-6 and TRBJ2-1; D call uncertain. CDR3 length: 15 residues. With 2 bases removed from V and 7 bases from J, the gap between germline ends came to 15 bases. Germline V lookup: CDR1 SGHVS, CDR2 FNYEAQ. This CDR3 reads CASSLIGLVMNEQFF. The CDR3 DNA sequence: TGTGCCAGCAGCTTAATCGGGTTGGTTATGAATGAGCAGTTCTTC.

The V call is TRBV4-3, the J call TRBJ2-2; D is perhaps TRBD1 (6 bases). Germline lookup yields CDR1 LGHNA and CDR2 YSLEER. The CDR3 length is 14 residues. Trimming took 3 bases from V and 6 from J, leaving 11 bases between them. CDR3 coding DNA: TGCGCCAGCAGCCATCACGACAGGCCCGGGGAGCTGTTTTTT. Translated: CASSHHDRPGELFF.

The chain carries TRBV10-1 and TRBJ2-5; TRBD2 matches 7 bases. With V trimmed by 8 bases and J by 2 bases, 11 bases remained unmatched. Germline-derived CDR1 and CDR2 are WNHNN and SYGVQD (reference sequence). The CDR3 sequence is 15 residues long. The CDR3 protein is CASSGGSGQQETQYF. In nucleotides, the CDR3 is TGCGCCAGCTCGGGGGGTAGCGGGCAGCAAGAGACCCAGTACTTC.

The rearrangement uses TRBV11-3 and TRBJ2-3; TRBD1 aligns across 12 bases. This CDR3 comprises 15 residues. CDR1 and CDR2 (germline): SGHNT, YENEEA. Trimming took 5 bases from V and 8 from J; bases not matched to a gene: 8. The CDR3 bases are TGTGCCAGCAGCCCGGGACAGGGGGCTAGGGGTACGCAGTATTTT. The encoded protein is CASSPGQGARGTQYF.

J is TRBJ1-1 and V is TRBV19, with 8 positions matching TRBD1. The CDR3 is made up of 12 amino acids. CDR1 is LNHDA, CDR2 SQIVND, per germline (reference sequence). With V trimmed by 6 bases and J by 3 bases, 0 bases remained unmatched. The CDR3 sequence is CASRDRDTEAFF. CDR3 in DNA: TGTGCCAGTAGGGACAGGGACACTGAAGCTTTCTTT. Using reference TRBV19 and TRBJ1-1 for the parts outside the CDR3, the full variable domain is DGGITQSPKYLFRKEGQNVTLSCEQNLNHDAMYWYRQDPGQGLRLIYYSQIVNDFQKGDIAEGYSVSREKKESFPLTVTSAQKNPTAFYLCASRDRDTEAFFGQGTRLTVV.

As concerns this clone: The germline gene is not matched at one end of the junction; a read error may be the cause. The chain combines TRBV19 with TRBJ2-2; 11 positions match TRBD2. The CDR3 runs to 19 residues. Germline CDR1 reads LNHDA; CDR2 reads SQIVND (reference sequence). This CDR3 is CASRTIAGGRLMDTRELFF. The CDR3 nucleotides read TGTGCCAGTAGAACAATAGCGGGGGGGAGGTTAATGGACACCAGGGAGCTGTTTTTT.

This rearrangement joins TRBV6-4 to TRBJ2-2; no clear D. Germline assignment: CDR1 MRHNA and CDR2 SNTAGT. V gave up 6 bases and J gave up 4 bases, with 12 bases separating them. The CDR3 runs 14 residues. CDR3 DNA: TGTGCCAGCAGAGATCAGGATTTCACCGGGGAGCTGTTTTTT. Its protein is CASRDQDFTGELFF.

V is TRBV5-6 and J is TRBJ1-2; 7 bases line up with TRBD1. Germline V gene lookup returns CDR1 SGHDT and CDR2 YYEEEE. CDR3 length: 14 residues. Trimming took 4 bases from V and 8 from J; bases not matched to a gene: 11. CDR3 in DNA: TGTGCCAGCAGCAAGGGACAGTGGGATGTGGGCTACACCTTC. Its protein is CASSKGQWDVGYTF.